The clone carrying this TCR beta chain has at least ten counts. From germline, CDR1 is SGHTA and CDR2 FQGTGA. Trimming pared 1 base from V and 4 bases from J, leaving 8 bases between. The CDR3 contains 15 residues. RNA transcripts provided the template for amplifying TCR beta CDR3 regions. Following a first-round RT-PCR that used HTBI primers, a second-round multiplex PCR was carried out. TCRdb passed the multiplex PCR reads through MiXCR, listing each CDR3 protein once. Seen here are about 380,000 distinct CDR3 sequences, 15% to 17% observed once, and the top ten hold approximately 7%. This sample was taken from a study of Graves' ophthalmopathy and Graves' hyperthyroidism.

Sequencing was carried out using peripheral blood. V and J are TRBV7-3 and TRBJ2-6; D unresolved. This TCR derives from a woman between 18 and 29 years old with stable Graves' hyperthyroidism. The CDR3 loop reads CASSLSGTGANVLTF. The CDR3 bases are TGTGCCAGCAGCTTAAGTGGTACAGGGGCCAACGTCCTGACTTTC.